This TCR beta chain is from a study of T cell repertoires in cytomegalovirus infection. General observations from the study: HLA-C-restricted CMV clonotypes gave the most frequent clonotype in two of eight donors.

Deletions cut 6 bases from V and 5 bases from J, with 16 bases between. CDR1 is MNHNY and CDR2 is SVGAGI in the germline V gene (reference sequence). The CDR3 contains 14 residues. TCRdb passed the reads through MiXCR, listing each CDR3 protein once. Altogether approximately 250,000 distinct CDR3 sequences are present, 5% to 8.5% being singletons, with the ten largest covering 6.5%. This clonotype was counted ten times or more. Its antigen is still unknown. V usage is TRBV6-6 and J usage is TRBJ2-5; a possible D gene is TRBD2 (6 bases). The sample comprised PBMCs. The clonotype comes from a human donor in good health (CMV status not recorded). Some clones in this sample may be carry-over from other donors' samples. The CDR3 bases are TGTGCCAGCAGCAGCCGGGGGACGAAGGAGACCCAGTACTTC. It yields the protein CASSSRGTKETQYF.